This T cell receptor beta chain stems from a study of T cell responses to AZD1222 COVID-19 vaccine. Concerning this clone: As yet, its antigen is unknown.

Only in-frame clones appear in the TCRdb table, and some are missing; sequencing was by immunoSEQ multiplex PCR. The sample consists of about 86,000 clones, around nine tenths of them appearing once. Unmatched junction bases numbered 1, after V lost 4 bases and J lost 5 bases. The CDR3 covers 14 residues. The germline CDR1 and CDR2 sequences are SEHNR and FQNEAQ (reference sequence). General observations from the study: Spike was spanned by vaccine-associated CD4 TCRs, which were dominant at 160-218 and 743-854. In a largely white British group with more females than males, clonal diversity was possibly underestimated. Reportedly, nearly half of unique spike TCRs recognized epitopes outside B.1.351/B.1.1.7 mutations. Among AZD1222 vaccinees, only six or seven were seropositive at baseline.

This chain connects TRBV7-9 to TRBJ2-5, with 13 positions matching TRBD2. This clonotype was obtained from an adult who received the AZD1222 COVID-19 vaccine. Sequences were derived from peripheral blood, sampled 28 days after the second AZD1222 dose. CDR3 DNA: TGTGCCAGCAGCTGGGGACTAGCGGGGGAGACCCAGTACTTC. Translated, it gives CASSWGLAGETQYF.